These 5 T cell receptor beta chains share one sample of origin, sequenced in a study of pediatric ulcerative colitis. TCRdb's copy holds only in-frame clones and misses some; the assay was immunoSEQ multiplex PCR. The table shows some 37,000 clones, with approximately 73% occurring only once. The rectum was sampled with one to two pinch biopsies at colonoscopy. The sequenced sample was gut tissue. These receptors were taken from a boy aged 5-17 years with moderate ulcerative colitis.

The rearrangement joins TRBV15 to TRBJ2-2, with D unresolved. The length of the CDR3 is 14 residues. The V gene lost 1 base and the J gene lost 9 bases, with 12 bases spanning the gap. The germline V gene has CDR1 LNHNV and CDR2 YYDKDF (reference sequence). For the CDR3, the DNA is TGTGCCACCAGCAGAGGTCCGGGTCTGAGGGAGCTGTTTTTT. Translation: CATSRGPGLRELFF.

The rearrangement joins TRBV4-3 to TRBJ2-2; 10 nucleotides line up with TRBD1. Germline loops: CDR1 LGHNA, CDR2 YSLEER. The V gene end was trimmed by 4 bases and the J gene end by 4 bases; junction bases not matched to a gene: 6. The CDR3 has 16 residues. CDR3 bases: TGCGCCAGCAGCCGAGCGGGACAGGGGACCACCGGGGAGCTGTTTTTT. This codes for CASSRAGQGTTGELFF.

There are a few counts of this clone. The V and J genes are TRBV5-6 and TRBJ1-2; 8 bases map to TRBD1. Germline assignment: CDR1 SGHDT and CDR2 YYEEEE. V dropped 4 bases and J dropped 4; count of bases not matched to a gene: 6. The CDR3 runs 14 residues. CDR3 sequence (DNA): TGTGCCAGCAGCAGACAACAGGGGGGCTATGGCTACACCTTC. This codes for CASSRQQGGYGYTF.

This clone was seen a few times. The chain links TRBV27 to TRBJ2-1; D perhaps matches TRBD2 (6 bases). The CDR3 is made up of 15 amino acids. V dropped 3 bases and J dropped 4 bases, with 13 bases sitting between them. Per germline, CDR1 MNHEY and CDR2 SMNVEV (reference sequence). The CDR3 DNA reads as TGTGCCAGCAGTTTCCGGGACTCCCCTTACAATGAGCAGTTCTTC. This encodes CASSFRDSPYNEQFF.

The chain employs TRBV13 and TRBJ1-1, with D maybe TRBD1 (5 bases). Trimming stripped 5 bases from V and 4 bases from J, with 14 bases between. The germline gives CDR1 PRHDT, CDR2 FYEKMQ (reference sequence). The CDR3 has 14 amino acids. DNA of the CDR3: TGTGCCAGCAGCCCCAACAGGTTCAGCACTGAAGCTTTCTTT. This translates into CASSPNRFSTEAFF.